The 32 T cell receptor beta chains below come from one sample, sequenced in a study of cytomegalovirus exposure and HLA in healthy donors. The primer mix had 60 Vbeta and 13 Jbeta primers. The protocol was immunoSEQ multiplex PCR, while the TCRdb copy is restricted to in-frame clones and leaves out a portion. The repertoire holds about 200,000 clones, with 79% as singletons. The sequenced material came from PBMCs. Receptor source: a male donor in good health and CMV-seropositive.

V is TRBV7-9 and J is TRBJ1-2; the match to TRBD1 covers 8 bases. CDR1 is SEHNR and CDR2 is FQNEAQ in the germline V gene (reference sequence). The CDR3 has 14 residues. V shed 0 bases, J shed 6 bases, and the junction held 3 bases outside the gene matches. The CDR3: CASSLAQGADGYTF. DNA of the CDR3: TGTGCCAGCAGCTTAGCTCAGGGGGCGGATGGCTACACCTTC.

This clone was detected only once. The chain couples TRBV30 to TRBJ1-1; D unclear. The CDR3 is 17 residues long. V shed 2 bases and J shed 0 bases, with 19 bases lying between them. Germline CDR1 GTSNPN, CDR2 SVGIG (reference sequence). CDR3 protein: CAWSPRDYMSLNTEAFF. As DNA, the CDR3 is TGTGCCTGGAGTCCCCGGGATTATATGTCACTGAACACTGAAGCTTTCTTT.

The chain employs TRBV29-1 and TRBJ2-1; 9 bases agree with TRBD2. The CDR3 length is 14 residues. CDR1 and CDR2 (germline): SQVTM, ANQGSEA. Trimming took 5 bases from V and 6 from J; bases not matched to a gene: 8. CDR3 loop: CSVKAWTSANEQFF. For the CDR3, the DNA is TGCAGCGTTAAGGCCTGGACTAGCGCCAATGAGCAGTTCTTC.

In DNA form, the CDR3 reads TGTGCCAGCAGTGACAGGACAGGGAATAACTATGGCTACACCTTC. Translation: CASSDRTGNNYGYTF. This sequence joins TRBV6-1 and TRBJ1-2; 8 nucleotides line up with TRBD1. The CDR3 is 15 residues long. The germline V gene has CDR1 MNHNS and CDR2 SASEGT. The junction had 4 bases not matched to a gene; V was cut back by 3 bases and J by 1 base.

A remark on this clone: An end of the junction differs from the germline gene, which may be a read error. This chain uses TRBV5-4 with TRBJ2-4, with TRBD1 identical over 9 bases. CDR1 and CDR2 (germline): SGHNT, YYREEE (reference sequence). CDR3 length: 14 amino acids. This chain's CDR3 is CANSLAQGADIQYF. As DNA, the CDR3 is TGTGCCAACAGCTTGGCACAGGGGGCAGACATTCAGTACTTC.

V and J are TRBV11-2 and TRBJ2-5; the D gene is possibly TRBD2 (6 bases). V was shortened by 0 bases and J by 2 bases, with 10 bases between the two germline ends. This CDR3 is built from 15 residues. Per germline, CDR1 SGHAT and CDR2 FQNNGV. In DNA, the CDR3 is TGTGCCAGCAGCTTAGATGGGGCGGGACAAGAGACCCAGTACTTC. It yields the protein CASSLDGAGQETQYF.

The chain has TRBV7-6 and TRBJ2-1; the match to TRBD2 covers 8 bases. The CDR3 has 14 residues. The ends lost 5 bases at V and 7 bases at J; junction bases unmatched: 7. CDR1 and CDR2 (germline): SGHVS, FNYEAQ. This CDR3 reads CASSPGGGRNEQFF. The DNA for the CDR3 is TGTGCCAGCAGCCCTGGGGGCGGGAGGAATGAGCAGTTCTTC.

This clone was found a few times. The rearrangement links TRBV6-4 to TRBJ2-1; 11 bases agree with TRBD2. The CDR3 has 15 amino acids. CDR1 and CDR2 from the germline V gene are MRHNA and SNTAGT. Trimming cost V 3 bases and J 9 bases; bases outside gene matches: 7. The CDR3 coding sequence is TGTGCCAGCAGTGAGTACAGTCTAGCGGGAGGTGAGCAGTTCTTC. The encoded protein is CASSEYSLAGGEQFF.

The chain joins TRBV9 to TRBJ2-7; 8 nucleotides align to TRBD1. The germline V gene encodes CDR1 SGDLS and CDR2 YYNGEE. The CDR3 has 13 amino acids. The V gene end was trimmed by 1 base and the J gene end by 6 bases; junction bases not matched to a gene: 3. CDR3 DNA: TGTGCCAGCAGCGTATCAGGGGGCGGCGAGCAGTACTTC. It translates to CASSVSGGGEQYF.

This chain joins TRBV28 and TRBJ2-7; TRBD1 matches 7 bases. CDR3 length: 16 residues. J was trimmed by 7 bases and V by 7 bases; bases with no gene match: 19. Germline V gene data show CDR1 as MDHEN and CDR2 as SYDVKM. The DNA of the CDR3 is TGTGCCAGCAAGGGCCTCCCAGGGGGAACGATCCGAGAGCAGTACTTC. Translated: CASKGLPGGTIREQYF. Using reference TRBV28 and TRBJ2-7 for the parts outside the CDR3, the full variable domain is DVKVTQSSRYLVKRTGEKVFLECVQDMDHENMFWYRQDPGLGLRLIYFSYDVKMKEKGDIPEGYSVSREKKERFSLILESASTNQTSMYLCASKGLPGGTIREQYFGPGTRLTVT.

This CDR3 reads CASSLTADMLRTNEKLFF. For the CDR3, the DNA is TGTGCCAGCAGTCTCACAGCCGACATGCTAAGAACCAATGAAAAACTGTTTTTT. The chain combines TRBV7-9 with TRBJ1-4, with D unresolved. This CDR3 comprises 18 residues. CDR1 is SEHNR, CDR2 FQNEAQ, per germline (reference sequence). Trimming shortened V by 6 bases and J by 5 bases, and 25 bases separated the two germline ends.

This rearrangement joins TRBV5-5 to TRBJ2-3, with 7 bases matching TRBD2. The CDR3 runs to 15 residues. The V segment lost 3 bases and the J segment 2 bases; nucleotides outside the gene matches: 6. The germline gives CDR1 SGHKS, CDR2 YYEKEE (reference sequence). CDR3 sequence reads: CASSSPSGSTDTQYF. The DNA of the CDR3 is TGTGCCAGCAGCTCGCCTAGCGGTTCCACAGATACGCAGTATTTT.

V and J are TRBV27 and TRBJ2-7; D might be TRBD2 (6 bases). The CDR3 length is 15 residues. The germline V gene encodes CDR1 MNHEY and CDR2 SMNVEV (reference sequence). With 6 bases removed from V and 11 bases from J, the gap between germline ends came to 26 bases. The CDR3 DNA reads TGTGCCAGCAGAGAGAGGGAGACAGCGCAGACTAGGGAGTACTTC. Residues: CASRERETAQTREYF.

This sequence joins TRBV19 and TRBJ1-4; D remains ambiguous. V was cut by 4 bases and J by 4 bases, with 7 bases left in between. CDR3 length equals 13 residues. The germline V gene encodes CDR1 LNHDA and CDR2 SQIVND (reference sequence). The CDR3 DNA reads TGTGCCAGTAGTACACGGAGTAATGAAAAACTGTTTTTT. Amino acids: CASSTRSNEKLFF.

The rearrangement joins TRBV9 to TRBJ1-1; no clear D gene. The CDR3 consists of 21 residues. Trimming took 0 bases from V and 4 from J, leaving 31 bases between them. From germline, CDR1 is SGDLS and CDR2 YYNGEE. CDR3 amino acids: CASSVESEGWGGGGWSTEAFF. CDR3 nucleotides: TGTGCCAGCAGCGTAGAATCTGAAGGGTGGGGAGGAGGTGGTTGGAGCACTGAAGCTTTCTTT.

CDR3 DNA: TGCAGCGTCCTGGGACAGGGCGGGCAGCCCCAGCATTTT. This encodes CSVLGQGGQPQHF. This chain joins TRBV29-1 and TRBJ1-5; TRBD1 agrees at 9 bases. With 6 bases clipped from V and 7 bases from J, the junction kept 7 bases outside the gene matches. Germline V CDR1 and CDR2: SQVTM, ANQGSEA. The CDR3 loop spans 13 amino acids.

The chain employs TRBV18 and TRBJ2-5; 7 bases are shared with TRBD2. CDR1 is KGHSH, CDR2 LQKENI, per germline. V was clipped by 3 bases and J by 1 base; unmatched bases: 5. The CDR3 spans 15 residues. CDR3 amino acids: CASSPNGGSQETQYF. Written as DNA, the CDR3 is TGTGCCAGCTCACCGAACGGGGGGTCCCAAGAGACCCAGTACTTC.

The chain couples TRBV5-5 to TRBJ1-4; D call uncertain. The CDR3 length is 13 residues. Germline V gene data show CDR1 as SGHKS and CDR2 as YYEKEE (reference sequence). The V end was cut by 1 base, the J end by 7 bases, with 8 bases between. The CDR3 region has the DNA TGTGCCAGCAGCTTGACGGAGGGTGAAAAACTGTTTTTT. This translates into CASSLTEGEKLFF.

V gene TRBV14 combines with J gene TRBJ2-7; TRBD2 matches at 9 bases. V shed 6 bases and J 2 bases; nucleotides not matched to a gene: 5. This CDR3 is built from 14 residues. Germline V gives CDR1 SGHDN, CDR2 FVKESK. The CDR3 is CASRPSGATYEQYF. Written as DNA, the CDR3 is TGTGCCAGCAGGCCTAGCGGGGCGACCTACGAGCAGTACTTC.

V usage is TRBV2 and J usage is TRBJ1-3; 8 positions match TRBD1. This CDR3 has 15 amino acids. With V trimmed by 6 bases and J by 2 bases, 6 bases remained unmatched. From germline, CDR1 is SNHLY and CDR2 FYNNEI. The CDR3, as DNA: TGTGCCAGCAGAGATACAGGGGGGGCTGGAAACACCATATATTTT. Its translation is CASRDTGGAGNTIYF.

The CDR3 region is CASSLGTGGTSYEQYF. As DNA, the CDR3 is TGTGCCAGCAGCTTGGGAACAGGGGGAACCTCCTACGAGCAGTACTTC. The chain employs TRBV5-6 and TRBJ2-7; the match to TRBD1 covers 8 bases. This CDR3 comprises 16 residues. The V segment lost 0 bases and the J segment 0 bases; nucleotides outside the gene matches: 5. Germline loops: CDR1 SGHDT, CDR2 YYEEEE.

V usage is TRBV19 and J usage is TRBJ2-7; the match to TRBD2 covers 14 bases. Germline assignment: CDR1 LNHDA and CDR2 SQIVND (reference sequence). The CDR3 consists of 15 residues. With V trimmed by 5 bases and J by 4 bases, 4 bases remained unmatched. In nucleotides, the CDR3 is TGTGCCAGTAGTCCGGGACTAGCGGGAGAATACGAGCAGTACTTC. This sequence encodes CASSPGLAGEYEQYF. The variable domain in full, completed from reference TRBV19 and TRBJ2-7, reads DGGITQSPKYLFRKEGQNVTLSCEQNLNHDAMYWYRQDPGQGLRLIYYSQIVNDFQKGDIAEGYSVSREKKESFPLTVTSAQKNPTAFYLCASSPGLAGEYEQYFGPGTRLTVT.

The chain links TRBV6-6 to TRBJ1-3; tentative D call: TRBD1 (5 bases). CDR3 length equals 16 residues. Germline lookup yields CDR1 MNHNY and CDR2 SVGAGI (reference sequence). V was cut by 2 bases and J by 0 bases, with 11 bases left in between. This chain's CDR3 is CASSYPGGPSGNTIYF. CDR3 coding DNA: TGTGCCAGCAGTTACCCGGGGGGACCCTCTGGAAACACCATATATTTT.

The chain recombines TRBV30 with TRBJ1-2; D unclear. The CDR3 length is 13 residues. Germline-derived CDR1 and CDR2 are GTSNPN and SVGIG (reference sequence). Trimming removed 0 bases from V and 4 bases from J, with 9 bases in between. The CDR3 loop is CAWSVRRVYGYTF. The CDR3 DNA sequence: TGTGCCTGGAGTGTACGGCGGGTCTATGGCTACACCTTC.

This clone was picked up one time. This rearrangement joins TRBV7-2 to TRBJ1-2; tentative D call: TRBD1 (5 bases). The CDR3 contains 13 residues. Germline lookup yields CDR1 SGHTA and CDR2 FQGNSA. Trimming left V 5 bases short and J 8 bases short, with 15 bases between. The CDR3 loop is CASSTAGGRGYTF. CDR3 nucleotides: TGTGCCAGCAGCACCGCCGGGGGTAGAGGCTACACCTTC.

This clone was counted between two and nine times. This sequence joins TRBV6-4 and TRBJ2-1; 9 positions match TRBD2. The germline V gene has CDR1 MRHNA and CDR2 SNTAGT. The CDR3 is 15 amino acids. V dropped 0 bases and J dropped 9; count of bases not matched to a gene: 6. The CDR3, as DNA: TGTGCCAGCAGTGACTCAGGGACTAGCTTCGGTGAGCAGTTCTTC. Amino acids: CASSDSGTSFGEQFF.

The chain recombines TRBV19 with TRBJ2-5, with TRBD1 matching over 7 bases. Unmatched junction bases numbered 3, after V lost 7 bases and J lost 1 base. The germline CDR1 and CDR2 sequences are LNHDA and SQIVND (reference sequence). The CDR3 loop spans 13 amino acids. The CDR3 spells CASKGTVQETQYF. For the CDR3, the DNA is TGTGCCAGTAAGGGGACAGTCCAAGAGACCCAGTACTTC.

The V call is TRBV11-3, the J call TRBJ2-5; no reliable D call. CDR3 length: 15 residues. V was trimmed by 1 base and J by 1 base, leaving 10 bases between them. Germline loops: CDR1 SGHNT, CDR2 YENEEA. CDR3 sequence (DNA): TGTGCCAGCAGCTTAGGTGCAGGCACCCAAGAGACCCAGTACTTC. The encoded protein is CASSLGAGTQETQYF.

This chain links TRBV19 with TRBJ2-5; 9 positions match TRBD2. The J call may be mistaken, given a closer DNA end match to TRBJ2-7. Germline V gene sequence: CDR1 LNHDA, CDR2 SQIVND (reference sequence). The CDR3 contains 15 residues. CDR3 bases: TGTGCCAGTAGTATAGATACGAGCGGGAGGTACGAGCAGTACTTC. Protein sequence: CASSIDTSGRYEQYF.

This clone was picked up a small number of times. This chain uses TRBV28 with TRBJ2-5; TRBD1 might be the D (5 bases). V was shortened by 2 bases and J by 0 bases, with 10 bases between the two germline ends. The length of the CDR3 is 15 residues. The germline gives CDR1 MDHEN, CDR2 SYDVKM. This chain's CDR3 is CASSLQGTYQETQYF. DNA for the CDR3: TGTGCCAGCAGTTTACAGGGAACGTACCAAGAGACCCAGTACTTC.

The rearrangement joins TRBV5-1 to TRBJ2-3; the match to TRBD1 covers 9 bases. This CDR3 region has 15 residues. Germline values: CDR1 SGHRS, CDR2 YFSETQ. V lost 0 bases to trimming and J lost 5 bases; unmatched junction nucleotides: 4. The DNA of the CDR3 is TGCGCCAGCAGCTTGGGAGGACAGGGGAAAGATACGCAGTATTTT. It translates to CASSLGGQGKDTQYF.

This clone was counted a single time. The chain has TRBV25-1 and TRBJ1-5, with 7 bases identical to TRBD1. Germline trimming cut 6 bases from V and 3 bases from J; bases unmatched to any gene: 8. From germline, CDR1 is MGHDK and CDR2 SYGVNS. This CDR3 is 15 amino acids long. The CDR3 DNA follows: TGTGCCAGCAGGGGTACAGGGGACTTCAATCAGCCCCAGCATTTT. Protein product: CASRGTGDFNQPQHF.